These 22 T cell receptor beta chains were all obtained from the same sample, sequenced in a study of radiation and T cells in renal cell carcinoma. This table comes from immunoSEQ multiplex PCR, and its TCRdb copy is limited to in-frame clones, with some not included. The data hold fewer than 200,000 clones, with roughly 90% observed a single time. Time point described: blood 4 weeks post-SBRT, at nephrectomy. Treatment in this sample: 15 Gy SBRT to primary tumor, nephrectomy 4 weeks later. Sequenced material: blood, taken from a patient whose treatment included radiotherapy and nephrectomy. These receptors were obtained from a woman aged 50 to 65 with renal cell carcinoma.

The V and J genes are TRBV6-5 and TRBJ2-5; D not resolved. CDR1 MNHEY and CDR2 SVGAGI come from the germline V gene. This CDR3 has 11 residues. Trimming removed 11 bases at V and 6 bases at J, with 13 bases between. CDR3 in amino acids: CAVTYMQTQYF. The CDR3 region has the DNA TGTGCCGTAACTTACATGCAGACCCAGTACTTC.

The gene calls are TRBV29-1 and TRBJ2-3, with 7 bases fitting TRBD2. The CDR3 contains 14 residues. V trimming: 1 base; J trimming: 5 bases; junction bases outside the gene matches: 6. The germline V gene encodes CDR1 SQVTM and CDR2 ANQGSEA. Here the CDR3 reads CSVEGTSNRDTQYF. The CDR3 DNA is TGCAGCGTTGAAGGGACTAGTAATCGAGATACGCAGTATTTT.

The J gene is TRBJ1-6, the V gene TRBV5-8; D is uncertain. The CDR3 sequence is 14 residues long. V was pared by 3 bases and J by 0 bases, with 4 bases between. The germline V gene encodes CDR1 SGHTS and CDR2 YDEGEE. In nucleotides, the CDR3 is TGTGCCAGCAGCTCTAGCTCCTATAATTCACCCCTCCACTTT. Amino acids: CASSSSSYNSPLHF.

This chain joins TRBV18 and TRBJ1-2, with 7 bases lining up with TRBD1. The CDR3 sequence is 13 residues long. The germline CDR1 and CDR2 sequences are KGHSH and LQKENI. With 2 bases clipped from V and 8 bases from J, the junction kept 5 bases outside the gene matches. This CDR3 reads CASSPRRGPGYTF. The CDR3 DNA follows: TGTGCCAGCTCACCAAGGAGGGGGCCAGGCTACACCTTC. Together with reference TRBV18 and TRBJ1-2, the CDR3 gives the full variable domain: NAGVMQNPRHLVRRRGQEARLRCSPMKGHSHVYWYRQLPEEGLKFMVYLQKENIIDESGMPKERFSAEFPKEGPSILRIQQVVRGDSAAYFCASSPRRGPGYTFGSGTRLTVV.

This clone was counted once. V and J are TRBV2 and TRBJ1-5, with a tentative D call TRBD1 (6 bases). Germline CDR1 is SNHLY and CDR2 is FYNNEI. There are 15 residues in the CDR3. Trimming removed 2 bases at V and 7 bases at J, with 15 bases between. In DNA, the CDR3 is TGTGCCAGCAGTGAAACAGGGTTTGGCGGCCAGCCCCAGCATTTT. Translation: CASSETGFGGQPQHF.

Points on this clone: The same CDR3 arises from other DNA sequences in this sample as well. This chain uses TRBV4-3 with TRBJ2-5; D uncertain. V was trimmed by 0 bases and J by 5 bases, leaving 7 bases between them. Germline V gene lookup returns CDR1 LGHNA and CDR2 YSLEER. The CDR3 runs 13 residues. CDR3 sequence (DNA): TGCGCCAGCAGCCAAGATTTAAGGGAGACCCAGTACTTC. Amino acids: CASSQDLRETQYF.

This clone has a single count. CDR3 residues: CAGWDSSTGELFF. The CDR3 DNA sequence: TGCGCCGGCTGGGACAGCTCCACCGGGGAGCTGTTTTTT. The genes are TRBV5-1 and TRBJ2-2; TRBD1 matches 7 bases. V was pared by 10 bases and J by 4 bases, with 7 bases of the junction left unmatched. The CDR3 sequence is 13 residues long. Germline V gene lookup returns CDR1 SGHRS and CDR2 YFSETQ.

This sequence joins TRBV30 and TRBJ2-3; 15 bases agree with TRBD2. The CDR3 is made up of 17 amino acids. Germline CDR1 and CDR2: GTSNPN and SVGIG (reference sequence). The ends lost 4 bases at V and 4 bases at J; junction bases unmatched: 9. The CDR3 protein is CAWTPRTSGGAPDTQYF. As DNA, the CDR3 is TGTGCCTGGACTCCCCGGACTAGCGGGGGGGCACCAGATACGCAGTATTTT.

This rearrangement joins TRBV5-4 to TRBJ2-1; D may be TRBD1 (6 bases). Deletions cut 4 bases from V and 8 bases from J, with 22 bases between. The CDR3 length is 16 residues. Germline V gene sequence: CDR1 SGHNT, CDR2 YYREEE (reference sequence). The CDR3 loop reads CASSMGHPGNGDEQFF. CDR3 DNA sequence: TGTGCCAGCAGCATGGGACATCCGGGGAATGGAGATGAGCAGTTCTTC. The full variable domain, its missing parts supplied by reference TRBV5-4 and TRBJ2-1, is ETGVTQSPTHLIKTRGQQVTLRCSSQSGHNTVSWYQQALGQGPQFIFQYYREEENGRGNFPPRFSGLQFPNYSSELNVNALELDDSALYLCASSMGHPGNGDEQFFGPGTRLTVL.

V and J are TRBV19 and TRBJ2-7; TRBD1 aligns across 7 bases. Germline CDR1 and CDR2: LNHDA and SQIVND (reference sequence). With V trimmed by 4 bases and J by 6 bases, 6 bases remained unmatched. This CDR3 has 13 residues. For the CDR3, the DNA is TGTGCCAGTAGTAACCCAGGGGGATCCGAGCAGTACTTC. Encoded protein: CASSNPGGSEQYF. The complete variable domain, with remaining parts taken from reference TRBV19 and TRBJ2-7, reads DGGITQSPKYLFRKEGQNVTLSCEQNLNHDAMYWYRQDPGQGLRLIYYSQIVNDFQKGDIAEGYSVSREKKESFPLTVTSAQKNPTAFYLCASSNPGGSEQYFGPGTRLTVT.

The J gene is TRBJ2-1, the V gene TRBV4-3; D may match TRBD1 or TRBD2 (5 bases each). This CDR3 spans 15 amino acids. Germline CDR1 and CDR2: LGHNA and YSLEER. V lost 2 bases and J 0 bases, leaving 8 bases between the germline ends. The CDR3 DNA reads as TGCGCCAGCAGCCAATGGGGGAGCTCCTACAATGAGCAGTTCTTC. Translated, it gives CASSQWGSSYNEQFF.

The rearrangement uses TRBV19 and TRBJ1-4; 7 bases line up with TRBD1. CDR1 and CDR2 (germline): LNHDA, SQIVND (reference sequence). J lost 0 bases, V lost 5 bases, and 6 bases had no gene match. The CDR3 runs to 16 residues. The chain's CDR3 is CASSAGTVSTNEKLFF. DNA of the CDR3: TGTGCCAGTAGTGCCGGGACAGTTTCAACTAATGAAAAACTGTTTTTT.

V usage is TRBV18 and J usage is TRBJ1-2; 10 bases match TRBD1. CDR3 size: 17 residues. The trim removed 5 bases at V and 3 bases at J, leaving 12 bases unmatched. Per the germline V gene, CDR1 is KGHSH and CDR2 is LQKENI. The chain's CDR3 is CASSSGTGAVGHYGYTF. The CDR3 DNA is TGTGCCAGCTCATCCGGGACAGGGGCGGTCGGTCACTATGGCTACACCTTC.

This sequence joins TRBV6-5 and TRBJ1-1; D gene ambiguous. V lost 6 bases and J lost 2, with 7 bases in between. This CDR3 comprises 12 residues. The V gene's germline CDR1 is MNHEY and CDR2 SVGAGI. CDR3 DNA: TGTGCCAGCAGGGAAGGAAACACTGAAGCTTTCTTT. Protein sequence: CASREGNTEAFF.

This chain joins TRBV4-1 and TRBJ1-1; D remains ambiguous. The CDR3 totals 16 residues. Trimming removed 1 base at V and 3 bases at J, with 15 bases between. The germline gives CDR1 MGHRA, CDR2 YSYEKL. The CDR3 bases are TGCGCCAGCAGCCAAGTAGGACGGGAGTTGGACACTGAAGCTTTCTTT. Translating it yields CASSQVGRELDTEAFF.

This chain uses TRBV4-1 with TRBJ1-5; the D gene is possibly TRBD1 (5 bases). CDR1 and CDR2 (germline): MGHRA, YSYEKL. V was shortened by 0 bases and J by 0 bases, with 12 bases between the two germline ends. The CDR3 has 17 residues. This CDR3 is CASSQELRGYSNQPQHF. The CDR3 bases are TGCGCCAGCAGCCAAGAGCTAAGGGGATATAGCAATCAGCCCCAGCATTTT.

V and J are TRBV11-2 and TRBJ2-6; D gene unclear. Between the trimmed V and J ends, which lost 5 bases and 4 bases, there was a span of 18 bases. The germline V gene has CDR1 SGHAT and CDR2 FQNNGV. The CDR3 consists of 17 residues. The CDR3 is CASSDPLSVSGANVLTF. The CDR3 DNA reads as TGTGCCAGCAGCGACCCTTTGAGTGTTTCCGGGGCCAACGTCCTGACTTTC.

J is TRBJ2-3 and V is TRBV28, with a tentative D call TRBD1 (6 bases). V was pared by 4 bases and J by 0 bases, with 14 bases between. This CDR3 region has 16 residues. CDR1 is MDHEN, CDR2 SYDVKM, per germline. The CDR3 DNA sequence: TGTGCCAGCAGTTCCCCCGGGACACCAAGCACAGATACGCAGTATTTT. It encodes CASSSPGTPSTDTQYF.

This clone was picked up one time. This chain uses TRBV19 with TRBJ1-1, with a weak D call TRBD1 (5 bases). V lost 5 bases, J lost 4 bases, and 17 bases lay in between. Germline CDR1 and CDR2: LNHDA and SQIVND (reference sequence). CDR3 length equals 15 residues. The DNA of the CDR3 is TGTGCCAGTAGTTTCTCATTGGGCGGGGGCACTGAAGCTTTCTTT. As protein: CASSFSLGGGTEAFF.

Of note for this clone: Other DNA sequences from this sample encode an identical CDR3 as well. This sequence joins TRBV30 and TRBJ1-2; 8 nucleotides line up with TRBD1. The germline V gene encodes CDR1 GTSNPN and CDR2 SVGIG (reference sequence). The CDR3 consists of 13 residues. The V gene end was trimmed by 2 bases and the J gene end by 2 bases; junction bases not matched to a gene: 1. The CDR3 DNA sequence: TGTGCCTGGAGTCCAGGGGGCAACTATGGCTACACCTTC. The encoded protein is CAWSPGGNYGYTF. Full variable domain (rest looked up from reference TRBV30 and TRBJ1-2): SQTIHQWPATLVQPVGSPLSLECTVEGTSNPNLYWYRQAAGRGLQLLFYSVGIGQISSEVPQNLSASRPQDRQFILSSKKLLLSDSGFYLCAWSPGGNYGYTFGSGTRLTVV.

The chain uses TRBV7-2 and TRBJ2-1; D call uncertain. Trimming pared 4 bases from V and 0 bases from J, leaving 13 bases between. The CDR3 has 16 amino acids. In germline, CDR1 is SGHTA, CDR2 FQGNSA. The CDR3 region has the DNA TGTGCCAGCAGCTCGATCCCACAATCCTCCTACAATGAGCAGTTCTTC. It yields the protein CASSSIPQSSYNEQFF.

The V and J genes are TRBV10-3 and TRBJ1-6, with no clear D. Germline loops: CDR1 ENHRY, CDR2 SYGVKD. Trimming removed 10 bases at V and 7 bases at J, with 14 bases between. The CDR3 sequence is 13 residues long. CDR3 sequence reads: CATGVGYNSPLHF. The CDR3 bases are TGTGCCACCGGGGTAGGGTACAATTCACCCCTCCACTTT.